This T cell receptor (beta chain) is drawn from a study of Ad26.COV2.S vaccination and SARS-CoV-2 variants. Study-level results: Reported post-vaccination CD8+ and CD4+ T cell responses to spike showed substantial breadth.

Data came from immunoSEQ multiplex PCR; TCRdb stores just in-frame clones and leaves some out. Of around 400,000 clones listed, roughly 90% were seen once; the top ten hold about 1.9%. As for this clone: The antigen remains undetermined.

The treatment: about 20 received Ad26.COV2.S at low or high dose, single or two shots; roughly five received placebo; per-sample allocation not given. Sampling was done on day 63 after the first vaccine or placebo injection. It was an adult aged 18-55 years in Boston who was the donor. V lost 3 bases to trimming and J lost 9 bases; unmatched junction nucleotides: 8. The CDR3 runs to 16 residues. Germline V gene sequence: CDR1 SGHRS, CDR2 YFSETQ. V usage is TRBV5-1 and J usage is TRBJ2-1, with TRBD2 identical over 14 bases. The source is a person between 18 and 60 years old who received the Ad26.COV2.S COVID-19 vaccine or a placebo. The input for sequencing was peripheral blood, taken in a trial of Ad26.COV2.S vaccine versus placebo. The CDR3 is CASSWDSGTSGGEQFF. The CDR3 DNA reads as TGCGCCAGCAGCTGGGATTCCGGGACTAGCGGGGGTGAGCAGTTCTTC.